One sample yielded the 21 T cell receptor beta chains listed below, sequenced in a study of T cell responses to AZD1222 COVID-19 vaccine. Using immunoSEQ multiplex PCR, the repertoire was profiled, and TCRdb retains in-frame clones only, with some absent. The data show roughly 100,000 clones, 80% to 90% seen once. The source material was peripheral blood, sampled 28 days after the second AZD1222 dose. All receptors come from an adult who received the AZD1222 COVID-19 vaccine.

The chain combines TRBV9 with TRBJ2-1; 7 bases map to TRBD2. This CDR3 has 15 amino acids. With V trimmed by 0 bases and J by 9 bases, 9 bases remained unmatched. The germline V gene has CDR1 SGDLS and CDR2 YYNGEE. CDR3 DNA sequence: TGTGCCAGCAGCGTAGTTCGGACTAGGGATAGTGAGCAGTTCTTC. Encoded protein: CASSVVRTRDSEQFF.

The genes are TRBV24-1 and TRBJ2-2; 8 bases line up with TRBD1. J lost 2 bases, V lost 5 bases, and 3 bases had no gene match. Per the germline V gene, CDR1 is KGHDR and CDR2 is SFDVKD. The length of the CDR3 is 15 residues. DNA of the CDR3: TGTGCCACCAGTGGACAGGGGCCCAACACCGGGGAGCTGTTTTTT. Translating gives CATSGQGPNTGELFF.

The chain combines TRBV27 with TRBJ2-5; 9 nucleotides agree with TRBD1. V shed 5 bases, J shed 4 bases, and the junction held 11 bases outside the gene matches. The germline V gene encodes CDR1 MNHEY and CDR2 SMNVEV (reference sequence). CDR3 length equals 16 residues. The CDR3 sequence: CASSQAGTGRRETQYF. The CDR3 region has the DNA TGTGCCAGCAGTCAAGCCGGGACAGGGCGTCGAGAGACCCAGTACTTC.

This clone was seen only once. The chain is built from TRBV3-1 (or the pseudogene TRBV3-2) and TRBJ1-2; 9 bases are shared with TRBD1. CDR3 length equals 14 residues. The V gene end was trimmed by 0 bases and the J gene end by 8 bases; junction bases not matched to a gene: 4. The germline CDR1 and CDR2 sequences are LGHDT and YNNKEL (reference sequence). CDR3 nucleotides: TGTGCCAGCAGCCAAGAGGGACAGGGCAGGGGCTACACCTTC. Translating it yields CASSQEGQGRGYTF.

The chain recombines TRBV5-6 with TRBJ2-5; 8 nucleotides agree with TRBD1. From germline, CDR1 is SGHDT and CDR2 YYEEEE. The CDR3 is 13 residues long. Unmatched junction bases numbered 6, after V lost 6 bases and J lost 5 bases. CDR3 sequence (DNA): TGTGCCAGCAACCAACAGGGGGAGGAGACCCAGTACTTC. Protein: CASNQQGEETQYF.

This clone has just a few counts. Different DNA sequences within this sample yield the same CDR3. This chain's CDR3 is CASSSGGNTEAFF. CDR3 nucleotides: TGTGCCAGCAGCTCGGGGGGCAATACTGAAGCTTTCTTT. The chain has TRBV7-8 and TRBJ1-1, with a possible D match to TRBD1 (6 bases). Trimming stripped 4 bases from V and 5 bases from J, with 11 bases between. The length of the CDR3 is 13 residues. From germline, CDR1 is SGHVS and CDR2 FQNEAQ.

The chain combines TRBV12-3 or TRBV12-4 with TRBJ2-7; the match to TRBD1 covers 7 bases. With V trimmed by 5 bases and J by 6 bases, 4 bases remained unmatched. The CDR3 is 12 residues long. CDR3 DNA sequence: TGTGCCAGCAGTCCGACAGGGATCGAGCAGTACTTC. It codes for CASSPTGIEQYF.

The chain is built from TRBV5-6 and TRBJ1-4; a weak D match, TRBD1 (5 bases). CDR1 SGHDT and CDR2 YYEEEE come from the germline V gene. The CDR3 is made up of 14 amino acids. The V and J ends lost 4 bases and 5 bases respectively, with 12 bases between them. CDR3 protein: CASSLRDLNEKLFF. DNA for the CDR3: TGTGCCAGCAGCCTCCGGGACCTGAATGAAAAACTGTTTTTT. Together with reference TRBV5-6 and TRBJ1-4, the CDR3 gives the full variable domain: DAGVTQSPTHLIKTRGQQVTLRCSPKSGHDTVSWYQQALGQGPQFIFQYYEEEERQRGNFPDRFSGHQFPNYSSELNVNALLLGDSALYLCASSLRDLNEKLFFGSGTQLSVL.

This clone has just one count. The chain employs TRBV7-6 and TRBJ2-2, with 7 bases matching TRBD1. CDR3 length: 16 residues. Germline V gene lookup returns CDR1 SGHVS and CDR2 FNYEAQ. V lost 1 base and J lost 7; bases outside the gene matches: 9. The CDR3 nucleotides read TGTGCCAGCAGCTTAGGGGGGACAGCCGTTGACGGGGAGCTGTTTTTT. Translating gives CASSLGGTAVDGELFF.

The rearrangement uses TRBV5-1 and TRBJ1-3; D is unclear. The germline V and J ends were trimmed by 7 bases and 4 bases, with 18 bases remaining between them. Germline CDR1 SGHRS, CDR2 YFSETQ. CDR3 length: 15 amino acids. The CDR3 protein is CASGSGPLEGNTIYF. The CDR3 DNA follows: TGCGCCAGCGGGAGCGGTCCTCTGGAAGGAAACACCATATATTTT.

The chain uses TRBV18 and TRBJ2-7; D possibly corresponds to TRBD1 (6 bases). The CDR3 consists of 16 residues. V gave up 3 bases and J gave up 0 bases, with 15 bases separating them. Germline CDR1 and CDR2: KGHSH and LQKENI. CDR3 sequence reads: CASSPGTNSNSYEQYF. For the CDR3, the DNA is TGTGCCAGCTCACCGGGGACAAACTCCAACTCCTACGAGCAGTACTTC.

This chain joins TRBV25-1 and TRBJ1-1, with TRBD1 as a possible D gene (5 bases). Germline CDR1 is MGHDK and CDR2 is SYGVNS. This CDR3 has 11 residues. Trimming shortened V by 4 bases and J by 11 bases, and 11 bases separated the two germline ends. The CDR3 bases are TGTGCCAGCAGTGTAGCAGGGAGGGCTTTCTTT. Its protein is CASSVAGRAFF. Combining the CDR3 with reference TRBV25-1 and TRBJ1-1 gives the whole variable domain EADIYQTPRYLVIGTGKKITLECSQTMGHDKMYWYQQDPGMELHLIHYSYGVNSTEKGDLSSESTVSRIRTEHFPLTLESARPSHTSQYLCASSVAGRAFFGQGTRLTVV.

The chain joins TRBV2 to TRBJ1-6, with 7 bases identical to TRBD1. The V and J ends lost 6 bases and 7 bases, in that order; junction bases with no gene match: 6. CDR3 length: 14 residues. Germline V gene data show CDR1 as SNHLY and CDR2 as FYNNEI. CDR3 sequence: CASRTGVGNSPLHF. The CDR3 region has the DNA TGTGCCAGCAGAACAGGGGTCGGAAATTCACCCCTCCACTTT.

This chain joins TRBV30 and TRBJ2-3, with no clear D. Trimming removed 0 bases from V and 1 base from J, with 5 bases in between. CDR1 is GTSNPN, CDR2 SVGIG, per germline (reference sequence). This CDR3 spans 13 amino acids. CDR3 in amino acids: CAWSVRGTDTQYF. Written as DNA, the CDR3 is TGTGCCTGGAGTGTACGAGGCACAGATACGCAGTATTTT.

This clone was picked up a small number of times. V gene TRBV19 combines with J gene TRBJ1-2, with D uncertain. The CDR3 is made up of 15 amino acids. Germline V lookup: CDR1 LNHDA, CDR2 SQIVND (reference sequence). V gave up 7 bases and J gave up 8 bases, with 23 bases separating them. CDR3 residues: CASIGSVELSKGYTF. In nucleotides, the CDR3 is TGTGCCAGTATAGGATCGGTCGAACTCTCCAAGGGCTACACCTTC.

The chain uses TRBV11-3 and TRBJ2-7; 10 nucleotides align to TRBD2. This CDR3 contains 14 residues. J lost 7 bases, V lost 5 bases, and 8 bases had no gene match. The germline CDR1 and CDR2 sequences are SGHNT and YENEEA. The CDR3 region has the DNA TGTGCCAGCAGCCCTAGCGGGAGTCCGGGTGAGCAGTACTTC. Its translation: CASSPSGSPGEQYF.

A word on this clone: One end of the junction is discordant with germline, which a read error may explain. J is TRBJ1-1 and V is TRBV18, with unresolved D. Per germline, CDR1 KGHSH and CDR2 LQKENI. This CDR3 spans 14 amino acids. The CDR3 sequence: CASSPPATNTEAFF. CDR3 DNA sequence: TGTGCCAGCTCCCCACCCGCGACGAACACTGAAGCTTTCTTT.

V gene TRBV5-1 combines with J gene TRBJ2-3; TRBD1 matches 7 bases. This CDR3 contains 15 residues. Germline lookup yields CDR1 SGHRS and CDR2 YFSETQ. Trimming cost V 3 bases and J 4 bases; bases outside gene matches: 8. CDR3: CASSSKGAGPDTQYF. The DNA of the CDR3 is TGCGCCAGCAGCTCAAAGGGGGCAGGGCCAGATACGCAGTATTTT.

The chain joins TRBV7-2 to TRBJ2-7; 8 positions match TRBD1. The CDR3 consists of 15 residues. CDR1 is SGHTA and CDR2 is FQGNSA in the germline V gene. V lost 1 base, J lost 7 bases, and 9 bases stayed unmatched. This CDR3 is CASSLVGTGRREQYF. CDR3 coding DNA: TGTGCCAGCAGCTTAGTTGGGACAGGAAGGCGGGAGCAGTACTTC.

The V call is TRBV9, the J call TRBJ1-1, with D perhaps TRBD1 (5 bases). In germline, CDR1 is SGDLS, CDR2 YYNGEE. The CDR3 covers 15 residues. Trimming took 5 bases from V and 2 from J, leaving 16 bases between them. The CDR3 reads CASSLTGQTNTEAFF. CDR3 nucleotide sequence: TGTGCCAGCAGTCTTACTGGACAAACTAACACTGAAGCTTTCTTT.

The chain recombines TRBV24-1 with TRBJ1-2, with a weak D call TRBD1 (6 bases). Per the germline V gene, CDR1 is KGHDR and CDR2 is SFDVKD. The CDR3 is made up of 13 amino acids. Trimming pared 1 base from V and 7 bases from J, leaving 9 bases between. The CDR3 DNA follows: TGTGCCACCAGTGATTTACAGGGTGGTGGCTACACCTTC. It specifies CATSDLQGGGYTF.